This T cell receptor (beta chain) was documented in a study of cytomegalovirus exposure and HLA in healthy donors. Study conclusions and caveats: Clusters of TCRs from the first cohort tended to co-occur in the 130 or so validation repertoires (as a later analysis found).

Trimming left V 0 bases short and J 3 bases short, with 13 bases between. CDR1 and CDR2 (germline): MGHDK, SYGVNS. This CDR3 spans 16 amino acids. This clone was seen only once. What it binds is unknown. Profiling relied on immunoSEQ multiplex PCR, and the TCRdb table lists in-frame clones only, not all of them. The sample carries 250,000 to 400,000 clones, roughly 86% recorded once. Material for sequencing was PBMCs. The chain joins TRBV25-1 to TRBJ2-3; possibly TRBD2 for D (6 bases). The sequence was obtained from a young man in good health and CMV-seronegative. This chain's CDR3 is CASSEYAGRDTDTQYF. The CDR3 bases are TGTGCCAGCAGTGAATATGCTGGGCGGGATACAGATACGCAGTATTTT.